These T cell receptor beta chains were read from a single sample in a study of T cell responses to AZD1222 COVID-19 vaccine. Assay: immunoSEQ multiplex PCR; the TCRdb copy retains only in-frame clones and omits some. The sample shows over 65,000 clones, around nine tenths of them seen only once. Here the sequenced sample was peripheral blood, taken 28 days after the second AZD1222 dose. The receptor source for this set is an adult who received the AZD1222 COVID-19 vaccine. Both conserved end residues are part of each CDR3. The D gene is left open where the match is weak.

j_call d_call v_call cdr3_aa
TRBJ1-2 TRBD1 TRBV29-1 CSAPGQGANYGYTF
TRBJ2-7 . TRBV20-1 CSASSGPLGSYEQYF
TRBJ1-5 . TRBV4-1 CASSQAGAVQPQHF
TRBJ1-5 TRBD1 TRBV6-5 CASSPTGGQPQHF
TRBJ1-1 . TRBV11-1 CASSLADGSGTEAFF
TRBJ1-1 . TRBV2 CASSRAGGNTEAFF
TRBJ1-6 TRBD1 TRBV6-5 CASSFRPGQGSSPLHF
TRBJ1-1 TRBD1 TRBV19 CASRQGITEAFF
TRBJ2-7 . TRBV29-1 CSVEEGGDPEDEQYF
TRBJ1-2 . TRBV21-1 CASSKEKRGPVNYGYTF
TRBJ1-4 TRBD1 TRBV7-6 CASSSFRRGGLNRGNEKLFF
TRBJ2-5 . TRBV5-1 CASSLQGQGETQYF
TRBJ1-1 TRBD1 TRBV3-1/TRBV3-2 CASSLQGASTEAFF
TRBJ1-1 . TRBV6-4 CASSVGANTEAFF
TRBJ2-1 TRBD2 TRBV12-3/TRBV12-4 CASSLLAANEQFF
TRBJ1-1 . TRBV21-1 CASSNGGVTEAFF
TRBJ2-2 TRBD2 TRBV15 CATSRGEREWVTGELFF
TRBJ2-3 TRBD1 TRBV3-1/TRBV3-2 CASSQESRTGPLDTQYF
TRBJ1-2 . TRBV21-1 CASSVGPPTLYGYTF
TRBJ1-2 . TRBV19 CASSIPGNYGYTF
TRBJ1-1 . TRBV3-1/TRBV3-2 CASSRTQEANTEAFF
TRBJ2-3 . TRBV20-1 CSAGYFDTQYF
TRBJ1-5 . TRBV7-9 CASSIGTDSNQPQHF
TRBJ1-2 . TRBV4-1 CASNPAREWVYGYTF
TRBJ2-7 . TRBV6-5 CASSYSAERPYEQYF
TRBJ2-7 . TRBV28 CASSLQGTYEQYF
TRBJ1-5 . TRBV10-2 CASMVWGQPQHF
TRBJ2-3 . TRBV15 CATSRATGTTDTQYF
TRBJ2-1 TRBD2 TRBV7-2 CASGLAGGNEQFF
TRBJ1-3 . TRBV25-1 CASSVFTGNTIYF
TRBJ1-1 TRBD1 TRBV9 CASSVVDRVMNTEAFF
TRBJ2-2 TRBD2 TRBV10-2 CASRDTSGVLTGELFF
TRBJ2-1 . TRBV18 CASSPEKNEQFF
TRBJ2-2 TRBD1 TRBV7-3 CASSLNSAGGGTGELFF
TRBJ2-7 TRBD2 TRBV28 CASSGGGSSSYEQYF
TRBJ2-6 . TRBV4-3 CASARGFSGANVLTF
TRBJ1-2 TRBD1 TRBV7-9 CASSPSTGAYGYTF
TRBJ2-6 . TRBV6-1 CASSEGSSGANVLTF
TRBJ2-3 . TRBV7-8 CASSLAVGHTDTQYF
TRBJ1-2 TRBD1 TRBV27 CASSSRDRGYGYTF
TRBJ1-1 . TRBV6-5 CASSRAGLNTEAFF
TRBJ2-1 . TRBV6-4 CASSTGPTSYNEQFF
TRBJ2-2 TRBD1 TRBV6-5 CASSYSGTGHTGELFF
TRBJ1-1 . TRBV19 CASTSARSYMNTEAFF
TRBJ2-3 TRBD2 TRBV18 CASSPRKTSGALDTQYF
TRBJ1-1 . TRBV4-2 CASSQDPAPMNTEAFF
TRBJ2-7 . TRBV6-2/TRBV6-3 CASSFPPYEQYF
TRBJ2-1 TRBD2 TRBV2 CASSVLAGVANEQFF
TRBJ1-2 . TRBV2 CASRRQATRRGYTF
TRBJ1-1 . TRBV4-1 CASSRVPTDLNTEAFF
TRBJ1-1 TRBD1 TRBV9 CASSEQGRGTEAFF
TRBJ1-6 . TRBV6-2/TRBV6-3 CASSLIGGALHF
TRBJ2-5 TRBD2 TRBV3-1/TRBV3-2 CASSQGLAGVETQYF
TRBJ2-1 TRBD2 TRBV29-1 CSGRLAGGIDNEQFF